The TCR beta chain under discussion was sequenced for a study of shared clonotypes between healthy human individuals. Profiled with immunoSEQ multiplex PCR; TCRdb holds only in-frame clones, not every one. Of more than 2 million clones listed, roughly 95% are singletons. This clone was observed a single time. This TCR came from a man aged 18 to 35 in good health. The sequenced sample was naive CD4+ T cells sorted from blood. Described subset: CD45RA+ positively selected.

The CDR3 DNA is TGTGCCATCAGGGGATCGGGAAGTTCAGGGGCCTACAATGAGCAGTTCTTC. This gives the protein CAIRGSGSSGAYNEQFF. The V gene is TRBV10-3, the J gene TRBJ2-1, with D possibly being TRBD1 (6 bases). There are 17 residues in the CDR3. Trimming cost V 6 bases and J 2 bases, with 20 bases left between them. Germline CDR1 ENHRY, CDR2 SYGVKD.